The 23 T cell receptor beta chains listed next were all sequenced from one sample in a study of spatial heterogeneity in lung cancer (dated by TCRdb to the late 2010s). Per the publication, the time point label means: sample taken at primary tumor resection. Whole RNA extracted from tumor and nontumor lung tissue, or from cryopreserved PBMC samples, was used for TCR sequencing without cell sorting. Library method: 5' RACE. The instrument given in TCRdb is NextSeq 500. TCRdb reprocessing: public reads trimmed at Q25 with fastp, clones called with MiXCR, in-frame beta chains kept. Identical CDR3 protein sequences are pooled into one entry, listed with their most common genes and DNA. This sample lists about 92,000 distinct CDR3 sequences; around 12% were detected once. In total, the top ten clones hold 35% to 50% of the sample. The sequencing here drew on PBMCs, taken at surgery. The receptors originated from a male donor with early-stage non-small cell lung cancer.

This clonotype showed up many times. This chain joins TRBV27 and TRBJ2-5; D gene ambiguous. The length of the CDR3 is 13 residues. Germline CDR1 MNHEY, CDR2 SMNVEV (reference sequence). Trimming pared 0 bases from V and 5 bases from J, leaving 7 bases between. CDR3 DNA sequence: TGTGCCAGCAGTTTATCGGGCTGGGAGACCCAGTACTTC. Encoded protein: CASSLSGWETQYF.

This sequence joins TRBV6-2 or TRBV6-3 and TRBJ1-5, with TRBD1 identical over 9 bases. Unmatched junction bases numbered 7, after V lost 1 base and J lost 3 bases. Germline V gene lookup returns CDR1 MNHEY and CDR2 SVGEGT. The CDR3 is 17 amino acids. CDR3 DNA: TGTGCCAGCAGTTACTTTCCGGGACAGGGCTTCAATCAGCCCCAGCATTTT. Protein sequence: CASSYFPGQGFNQPQHF.

The J gene is TRBJ2-1, the V gene TRBV19; D is perhaps TRBD1 or TRBD2 (6 bases each). This CDR3 has 13 amino acids. The V gene lost 7 bases and the J gene lost 7 bases, with 14 bases spanning the gap. Germline CDR1 LNHDA, CDR2 SQIVND (reference sequence). The CDR3 DNA sequence: TGTGCCAGTAACTCACAGGGAGGTAATGAGCAGTTCTTC. Protein: CASNSQGGNEQFF.

This clonotype has a count of ten or more. The chain uses TRBV6-2 or TRBV6-3 and TRBJ2-1, with TRBD2 identical over 11 bases. In germline, CDR1 is MNHEY, CDR2 SVGEGT. This CDR3 comprises 15 residues. The V and J ends lost 6 bases and 8 bases, in that order; junction bases with no gene match: 9. CDR3 amino acids: CASSLLAGGPDEQFF. The CDR3 coding sequence is TGTGCCAGCAGCCTTTTAGCGGGAGGGCCTGATGAGCAGTTCTTC.

The chain combines TRBV5-1 with TRBJ2-7, with TRBD2 matching over 7 bases. CDR3 length: 14 amino acids. Trimming took 2 bases from V and 6 from J; bases not matched to a gene: 8. Germline V gene sequence: CDR1 SGHRS, CDR2 YFSETQ. CDR3 DNA sequence: TGCGCCAGCAGCTTTGGGGAGGGCTCGCGCGAGCAGTACTTC. Its translation is CASSFGEGSREQYF.

This clonotype was observed a few times. The genes are TRBV6-2 or TRBV6-3 and TRBJ1-5, with a tentative D call TRBD1 (6 bases). Germline V gives CDR1 MNHEY, CDR2 SVGEGT. Trimming removed 4 bases at V and 7 bases at J, with 17 bases between. The CDR3 sequence is 15 residues long. CDR3 DNA: TGTGCCAGCAGTTCTAGTGGGGGCGTACGACAGCCCCAGCATTTT. Amino acids: CASSSSGGVRQPQHF.

The chain's CDR3 is CASSLGVGLKQETQYF. The DNA for the CDR3 is TGTGCCAGCAGCTTAGGGGTCGGACTAAAACAAGAGACCCAGTACTTC. The chain combines TRBV7-2 with TRBJ2-5; D possibly corresponds to TRBD2 (6 bases). Germline V gene data show CDR1 as SGHTA and CDR2 as FQGNSA. This CDR3 spans 16 amino acids. With 1 base removed from V and 2 bases from J, the gap between germline ends came to 14 bases.

The chain is built from TRBV19 and TRBJ1-3, with 7 bases aligning to TRBD1. Germline values: CDR1 LNHDA, CDR2 SQIVND (reference sequence). V trimming: 7 bases; J trimming: 0 bases; junction bases outside the gene matches: 6. The CDR3 consists of 15 residues. DNA for the CDR3: TGTGCCAGTACCTTGGGACAGAACTCTGGAAACACCATATATTTT. Its translation: CASTLGQNSGNTIYF.

The chain has TRBV7-2 and TRBJ1-2; D call uncertain. Trimming took 1 base from V and 5 from J, leaving 8 bases between them. This CDR3 has 13 amino acids. Germline-derived CDR1 and CDR2 are SGHTA and FQGNSA. The CDR3 loop is CASSLDKLYGYTF. In nucleotides, the CDR3 is TGTGCCAGCAGCTTAGACAAGCTGTATGGCTACACCTTC. Combining the CDR3 with reference TRBV7-2 and TRBJ1-2 gives the whole variable domain GAGVSQSPSNKVTEKGKDVELRCDPISGHTALYWYRQSLGQGLEFLIYFQGNSAPDKSGLPSDRFSAERTGGSVSTLTIQRTQQEDSAVYLCASSLDKLYGYTFGSGTRLTVV.

The gene calls are TRBV7-3 and TRBJ2-2; 11 bases align to TRBD2. With V trimmed by 6 bases and J by 1 base, 10 bases remained unmatched. From germline, CDR1 is SGHTA and CDR2 FQGTGA. The CDR3 runs 18 residues. CDR3 sequence: CASSAGTSGFLNTGELFF. CDR3 DNA: TGTGCCAGCAGTGCCGGGACTAGCGGCTTCCTGAACACCGGGGAGCTGTTTTTT.

The chain combines TRBV7-2 with TRBJ2-2; D is undetermined. The CDR3 length is 15 residues. Germline CDR1 and CDR2: SGHTA and FQGNSA. Trimming removed 5 bases at V and 0 bases at J, with 10 bases between. CDR3 region: CASSRTASNTGELFF. In DNA, the CDR3 is TGTGCCAGCAGCCGCACTGCCTCGAACACCGGGGAGCTGTTTTTT.

The chain joins TRBV29-1 to TRBJ1-1; 7 positions match TRBD1. CDR3 length equals 14 residues. Germline CDR1 reads SQVTM; CDR2 reads ANQGSEA. V dropped 3 bases and J dropped 4; count of bases not matched to a gene: 8. The CDR3 region is CSVDQTGTGTEAFF. The CDR3 region has the DNA TGCAGCGTTGATCAGACAGGGACGGGCACTGAAGCTTTCTTT.

This clonotype was observed many times. CDR3 protein: CASSLAAGDVEQYF. Here the CDR3 DNA reads TGTGCCAGCTCATTAGCGGCAGGAGATGTCGAGCAGTACTTC. The chain combines TRBV18 with TRBJ2-7; perhaps TRBD2 as D (6 bases). Germline V gene lookup returns CDR1 KGHSH and CDR2 LQKENI. This CDR3 is 14 amino acids long. Between the trimmed V and J ends, which lost 5 bases and 6 bases, there was a span of 17 bases.

The gene calls are TRBV12-3 or TRBV12-4 and TRBJ2-7, with 7 bases matching TRBD1. The CDR3 totals 16 residues. V dropped 6 bases and J dropped 2; count of bases not matched to a gene: 13. This chain's CDR3 is CASSTNSQGVPYEQYF. The CDR3 nucleotides are TGTGCCAGCAGCACAAACAGTCAGGGGGTCCCCTACGAGCAGTACTTC.

The chain couples TRBV28 to TRBJ2-3; possibly TRBD1 for D (6 bases). The V end lost 5 bases, the J end lost 3 bases, and 15 bases lay between the germline ends. Germline V CDR1 and CDR2: MDHEN, SYDVKM. CDR3 length: 15 amino acids. CDR3 coding DNA: TGTGCCAGCAGTCGGAGATCAGGGGTTACAGATACGCAGTATTTT. This codes for CASSRRSGVTDTQYF. The whole variable domain, remainder taken from reference TRBV28 and TRBJ2-3, is DVKVTQSSRYLVKRTGEKVFLECVQDMDHENMFWYRQDPGLGLRLIYFSYDVKMKEKGDIPEGYSVSREKKERFSLILESASTNQTSMYLCASSRRSGVTDTQYFGPGTRLTVL.

The chain joins TRBV20-1 to TRBJ2-1; the match to TRBD2 covers 8 bases. V gave up 3 bases and J gave up 8 bases; unmatched junction bases: 9. This CDR3 has 14 residues. Germline assignment: CDR1 DFQATT and CDR2 SNEGSKA (reference sequence). In DNA, the CDR3 is TGCAGTGCTAGTTTTGCGGGAGGTATCCATGAGCAGTTCTTC. It codes for CSASFAGGIHEQFF.

This clonotype was detected only a few times. This rearrangement joins TRBV3-1 to TRBJ2-1, with TRBD1 matching 8 bases. The trim removed 4 bases at V and 5 bases at J, leaving 7 bases unmatched. The CDR3 is 15 residues long. Per germline, CDR1 LGHDT and CDR2 YNNKEL (reference sequence). The CDR3 coding sequence is TGTGCCAGCAGCCTCCGGGACAGGTCTCACAATGAGCAGTTCTTC. Translated, it gives CASSLRDRSHNEQFF.

This clonotype was recorded at least ten times. The chain recombines TRBV11-2 with TRBJ1-1; no definite D call. Germline assignment: CDR1 SGHAT and CDR2 FQNNGV. With 5 bases removed from V and 3 bases from J, the gap between germline ends came to 16 bases. The CDR3 spans 15 residues. The CDR3 protein is CASSAGGVRHTEAFF. CDR3 bases: TGTGCCAGCAGCGCAGGTGGTGTGAGGCACACTGAAGCTTTCTTT.

This clonotype was seen a few times. V is TRBV11-1 and J is TRBJ2-3; 14 positions match TRBD2. Germline CDR1 and CDR2: SGHAT and FQDESV (reference sequence). Trimming took 4 bases from V and 3 from J; bases not matched to a gene: 9. This CDR3 region has 18 residues. DNA of the CDR3: TGTGCCAGCAGCTCCGGACTAGCGGGAGGAGGCGGTACAGATACGCAGTATTTT. Its protein product is CASSSGLAGGGGTDTQYF.

This clonotype was seen only a few times. The chain employs TRBV28 and TRBJ2-3; 10 bases align to TRBD1. Trimming removed 2 bases from V and 2 bases from J; junction bases left unmatched: 7. The CDR3 spans 17 residues. Looked up from germline, CDR1 is MDHEN and CDR2 is SYDVKM. The CDR3 nucleotides are TGTGCCAGCAGTTTAGGGAGGGACAGGGGCTACACAGATACGCAGTATTTT. Translated, it gives CASSLGRDRGYTDTQYF. Full variable domain (rest looked up from reference TRBV28 and TRBJ2-3): DVKVTQSSRYLVKRTGEKVFLECVQDMDHENMFWYRQDPGLGLRLIYFSYDVKMKEKGDIPEGYSVSREKKERFSLILESASTNQTSMYLCASSLGRDRGYTDTQYFGPGTRLTVL.

This clonotype was counted only a few times. The chain recombines TRBV10-3 with TRBJ2-5, with D possibly TRBD1 on 6 matching bases. CDR3 length: 13 residues. V lost 6 bases, J lost 2 bases, and 10 bases lay in between. The V gene's germline CDR1 is ENHRY and CDR2 SYGVKD. CDR3 nucleotide sequence: TGTGCCATCAGGGTGACAGGTCAAGAGACCCAGTACTTC. Translated: CAIRVTGQETQYF.

CDR3 sequence: CASSYSPVDTDTQYF. As DNA, the CDR3 is TGTGCCAGCAGTTACTCACCGGTGGACACAGATACGCAGTATTTT. The chain recombines TRBV6-5 with TRBJ2-3; no clear D gene. Trimming took off 0 bases at V and 2 bases at J, with 9 bases between the two ends. Germline lookup yields CDR1 MNHEY and CDR2 SVGAGI. The CDR3 consists of 15 residues.

This clonotype was picked up many times. This chain uses TRBV20-1 with TRBJ2-7; TRBD1 agrees at 8 bases. CDR3 length equals 14 residues. V lost 2 bases and J lost 4; bases outside the gene matches: 7. The germline CDR1 and CDR2 sequences are DFQATT and SNEGSKA (reference sequence). CDR3 in amino acids: CSARSFDRGYEQYF. Here the CDR3 DNA reads TGCAGTGCTAGATCCTTCGACAGGGGTTACGAGCAGTACTTC.